Presented here are 12 T cell receptor beta chains from one specimen sequenced in a study of identical twins. A single record per CDR3 protein comes from TCRdb applying MiXCR to the 5' RACE reads. Here the sample spans 450,000 or so distinct CDR3 sequences, 13% to 15% being singletons. These data were likewise used in another study, on yellow fever vaccine responses in identical twins.

Sequenced: CD4+ T cells sorted from blood. These TCRs come from a woman between 18 and 29 years old in good health.

The chain links TRBV20-1 to TRBJ2-1; D gene uncertain. V lost 1 base and J 6 bases, leaving 7 bases between the germline ends. CDR1 DFQATT and CDR2 SNEGSKA come from the germline V gene (reference sequence). There are 12 residues in the CDR3. The CDR3 DNA sequence: TGCAGTGCTAGAGCGGTGCTCAATGAGCAGTTCTTC. Translated, it gives CSARAVLNEQFF.

This clonotype was counted between two and nine times. The rearrangement uses TRBV3-1 and TRBJ2-7, with TRBD1 matching 10 bases. Germline V gene lookup returns CDR1 LGHDT and CDR2 YNNKEL (reference sequence). The CDR3 covers 16 residues. V gave up 1 base and J gave up 4 bases; unmatched junction bases: 7. CDR3 bases: TGTGCCAGCAGCCAAGGTTTTGGGACAGGGGTTTACGAGCAGTACTTC. This sequence encodes CASSQGFGTGVYEQYF.

There are a few counts of this clonotype. V and J are TRBV20-1 and TRBJ2-5; 8 nucleotides match TRBD2. CDR3 length equals 18 residues. Germline CDR1 is DFQATT and CDR2 is SNEGSKA (reference sequence). Trimming removed 1 base from V and 2 bases from J; junction bases left unmatched: 15. The CDR3 loop is CSARVSPRGLAGQETQYF. The CDR3 DNA reads TGCAGTGCTAGAGTATCTCCCCGAGGACTAGCTGGGCAAGAGACCCAGTACTTC.

V and J are TRBV4-2 and TRBJ2-2, with D possibly matching TRBD1 (6 bases). The CDR3 is made up of 16 amino acids. Germline CDR1 reads LGHNA; CDR2 reads YNFKEQ. With 0 bases removed from V and 5 bases from J, the gap between germline ends came to 13 bases. CDR3 nucleotides: TGTGCCAGCAGCCAAGAAAAGGGGGTGCGAACCGGGGAGCTGTTTTTT. Its protein is CASSQEKGVRTGELFF.

There are many counts of this clonotype. The chain couples TRBV7-9 to TRBJ1-1; TRBD1 might be the D (6 bases). Trimming removed 5 bases at V and 1 base at J, with 14 bases between. CDR1 and CDR2 from the germline V gene are SEHNR and FQNEAQ (reference sequence). This CDR3 is built from 15 residues. CDR3 sequence reads: CASSRGDRTNTEAFF. CDR3 DNA sequence: TGTGCCAGCAGCCGCGGCGACAGGACGAACACTGAAGCTTTCTTT.

This clonotype was detected only a few times. The chain combines TRBV29-1 with TRBJ2-7, with 9 bases matching TRBD2. The CDR3 is 14 residues long. From germline, CDR1 is SQVTM and CDR2 ANQGSEA. Trimming took 0 bases from V and 8 from J; bases not matched to a gene: 8. The CDR3 loop reads CSVEDPSSSGKQYF. For the CDR3, the DNA is TGCAGCGTTGAAGATCCGTCTTCTAGCGGGAAGCAGTACTTC.

This clonotype came up many times. This chain uses TRBV11-2 with TRBJ2-4; the D gene is possibly TRBD1 (6 bases). CDR3 size: 12 residues. Trimming stripped 3 bases from V and 6 bases from J, with 6 bases between. CDR1 is SGHAT, CDR2 FQNNGV, per germline. This CDR3 is CASSFRGNIQYF. Written as DNA, the CDR3 is TGTGCCAGCAGCTTCAGGGGAAACATTCAGTACTTC.

The chain combines TRBV20-1 with TRBJ2-7; D may be TRBD1 or TRBD2 (6 bases each). The V end was cut by 3 bases, the J end by 5 bases, with 14 bases between. The CDR3 totals 13 residues. The germline V gene has CDR1 DFQATT and CDR2 SNEGSKA (reference sequence). The CDR3 region has the DNA TGCAGTGCTAGGATGGGGGGCGTCGACGAGCAGTACTTC. It translates to CSARMGGVDEQYF.

The rearrangement links TRBV6-1 to TRBJ1-1, with D perhaps matching TRBD1 (5 bases). The V gene lost 9 bases and the J gene lost 6 bases, with 17 bases spanning the gap. The CDR3 is 13 residues long. The germline CDR1 and CDR2 sequences are MNHNS and SASEGT. The CDR3 sequence is CASRREGLAEAFF. The CDR3, as DNA: TGTGCCAGTCGGAGGGAGGGGCTCGCTGAAGCTTTCTTT.

This clonotype was seen a handful of times. The rearrangement joins TRBV12-3 or TRBV12-4 to TRBJ2-1; tentative D call: TRBD1 (6 bases). The CDR3 is 16 amino acids. Trimming shortened V by 6 bases and J by 3 bases, and 18 bases separated the two germline ends. As DNA, the CDR3 is TGTGCCAGCAGCTCCCCCGGACAGTCCTTCTACAATGAGCAGTTCTTC. It encodes CASSSPGQSFYNEQFF.

This clonotype was picked up a small number of times. The chain couples TRBV15 to TRBJ2-3, with TRBD1 matching 9 bases. V shed 5 bases and J 0 bases; nucleotides not matched to a gene: 0. Germline values: CDR1 LNHNV, CDR2 YYDKDF (reference sequence). This CDR3 contains 14 residues. CDR3 nucleotides: TGTGCCACCAGCGACAGGGGGAGCACAGATACGCAGTATTTT. As protein: CATSDRGSTDTQYF. The entire variable domain, with the rest obtained from reference TRBV15 and TRBJ2-3, is as follows: DAMVIQNPRYQVTQFGKPVTLSCSQTLNHNVMYWYQQKSSQAPKLLFHYYDKDFNNEADTPDNFQSRRPNTSFCFLDIRSPGLGDTAMYLCATSDRGSTDTQYFGPGTRLTVL.

This clonotype showed up just a few times. The chain employs TRBV6-2 or TRBV6-3 and TRBJ2-7, with D possibly being TRBD1 or TRBD2 (6 bases each). CDR3 length: 13 residues. V shed 6 bases and J shed 5 bases, with 14 bases lying between them. Looked up from germline, CDR1 is MNHEY and CDR2 is SVGEGT. The CDR3 is CASRRGTADEQYF. In nucleotides, the CDR3 is TGTGCCAGCAGAAGGGGGACTGCCGACGAGCAGTACTTC.